Listed below are T cell receptor beta chains from one sample, sequenced in a study of blood T cell repertoires in COVID-19. Data came from immunoSEQ multiplex PCR; TCRdb stores just in-frame clones and leaves some out. The sample records 650,000 to 800,000 clones, about 87% being singletons. Sequences were obtained from peripheral blood. The receptors derive from a woman between 18 and 29 years old with acute or convalescent COVID-19. The CDR3 runs from the conserved cysteine through the conserved F or W. The D gene is left open where the match is weak. Some rows have no size entry. The others give once, few or many, or a class for an expanded clone.

V: TRBV7-8; D: TRBD1; size: -; J: TRBJ2-7; CDR3: CASSSRDRVGEQYF; DNA: TGTGCCAGCAGCTCCCGGGACAGAGTGGGCGAGCAGTACTTC
V: TRBV6-5; D: TRBD1; size: -; J: TRBJ1-2; CDR3: CASSYSGRRQGDGYTF; DNA: TGTGCCAGCAGTTACTCAGGGAGGAGGCAGGGGGATGGCTACACCTTC
V: TRBV27; D: -; size: -; J: TRBJ1-6; CDR3: CASMAGRAFLTSPLHF; DNA: TGTGCCAGCATGGCGGGTAGGGCTTTCCTCACCTCACCCCTCCACTTT
V: TRBV19; D: -; size: -; J: TRBJ1-2; CDR3: CASSITFPDGGYGYTF; DNA: TGTGCCAGTAGTATAACGTTCCCCGACGGCGGTTATGGCTACACCTTC
V: TRBV11-2; D: -; size: -; J: TRBJ1-2; CDR3: CASSFGRGSLYGYTF; DNA: TGTGCCAGCAGCTTTGGCAGAGGAAGTTTATATGGCTACACCTTC
V: TRBV9; D: -; size: -; J: TRBJ1-2; CDR3: CASSAKLTELRHGYTF; DNA: TGTGCCAGCAGCGCGAAGTTAACAGAGTTGCGTCATGGCTACACCTTC
V: TRBV19; D: -; size: -; J: TRBJ1-1; CDR3: CASLERWAFF; DNA: TGTGCCAGCCTTGAGAGGTGGGCTTTCTTT
V: TRBV5-6; D: -; size: -; J: TRBJ2-1; CDR3: CASISGWEQFF; DNA: TGTGCCAGCATCAGCGGTTGGGAGCAGTTCTTC
V: TRBV4-2; D: TRBD1; size: -; J: TRBJ1-1; CDR3: CASSQDSTTGGVEAFF; DNA: TGTGCCAGCAGCCAAGATTCAACGACAGGGGGCGTCGAAGCTTTCTTT
V: TRBV7-3; D: TRBD2; size: -; J: TRBJ2-7; CDR3: CASSLSPRLAAGYEQYF; DNA: TGTGCCAGCAGCTTAAGCCCACGCCTAGCGGCCGGCTACGAGCAGTACTTC
V: TRBV3-1/TRBV3-2; D: -; size: -; J: TRBJ2-4; CDR3: CASNYVAKNIQYF; DNA: TGTGCCAGCAACTACGTAGCCAAAAACATTCAGTACTTC
V: TRBV2; D: TRBD1; size: -; J: TRBJ1-2; CDR3: CASSRQGADYGYTF; DNA: TGTGCCAGCAGTCGACAGGGGGCTGACTATGGCTACACCTTC
V: TRBV24-1; D: TRBD2; size: -; J: TRBJ2-3; CDR3: CATSDPTSGGPGDTQYF; DNA: TGTGCCACCAGTGACCCGACTAGCGGGGGGCCAGGAGATACGCAGTATTTT
V: TRBV24-1; D: TRBD1; size: -; J: TRBJ2-6; CDR3: CATSDHPTGTGGVTGANVLTF; DNA: TGTGCCACCAGTGATCATCCAACCGGGACAGGGGGAGTTACTGGGGCCAACGTCCTGACTTTC
V: TRBV9; D: TRBD2; size: -; J: TRBJ2-2; CDR3: CASSGGLAGSGELFF; DNA: TGTGCCAGCAGCGGGGGACTAGCGGGGTCCGGGGAGCTGTTTTTT
V: TRBV2; D: TRBD1; size: -; J: TRBJ1-5; CDR3: CASTYYRGDNQPQHF; DNA: TGTGCCAGCACCTACTACAGGGGGGACAATCAGCCCCAGCATTTT
V: TRBV29-1; D: TRBD2; size: -; J: TRBJ2-7; CDR3: CSVEGLAGYEQYF; DNA: TGCAGCGTTGAAGGACTAGCGGGCTACGAGCAGTACTTC
V: TRBV25-1; D: -; size: -; J: TRBJ2-3; CDR3: CASSEFFPQGSTDTQYF; DNA: TGTGCCAGCAGTGAATTTTTTCCCCAGGGCAGCACAGATACGCAGTATTTT
V: TRBV21-1; D: -; size: -; J: TRBJ1-2; CDR3: CASSKKAARDSGYTF; DNA: TGTGCCAGCAGCAAAAAGGCCGCGCGGGACTCTGGCTACACCTTC
V: TRBV14; D: -; size: -; J: TRBJ1-2; CDR3: CATARGGWYGYTF; DNA: TGTGCCACCGCCAGGGGTGGGTGGTATGGCTACACCTTC
V: TRBV4-1; D: -; size: -; J: TRBJ1-5; CDR3: CASSQSGHTLNQPQHF; DNA: TGCGCCAGCAGCCAATCGGGACATACCTTAAATCAGCCCCAGCATTTT
V: TRBV6-5; D: TRBD1; size: once; J: TRBJ1-1; CDR3: CASRQGGFTEAFF; DNA: TGTGCCAGCAGACAGGGGGGTTTTACTGAAGCTTTCTTT
V: TRBV30; D: -; size: -; J: TRBJ2-5; CDR3: CAWSGETQYF; DNA: TGTGCCTGGTCGGGAGAGACCCAGTACTTC
V: TRBV4-1; D: -; size: few; J: TRBJ1-3; CDR3: CASSQVGTRDTIYF; DNA: TGCGCCAGCAGCCAAGTTGGAACGCGGGACACCATATATTTT
V: TRBV28; D: TRBD1; size: -; J: TRBJ1-1; CDR3: CASSSWDRGNTEAFF; DNA: TGTGCCAGCAGTTCCTGGGACAGGGGGAACACTGAAGCTTTCTTT
V: TRBV27; D: TRBD1; size: -; J: TRBJ2-5; CDR3: CASSSSGGLLGPQETQYF; DNA: TGTGCCAGCAGTTCGTCAGGGGGCTTATTAGGACCCCAAGAGACCCAGTACTTC
V: TRBV10-3; D: TRBD1; size: -; J: TRBJ1-1; CDR3: CAISGGQGMNTEAFF; DNA: TGTGCCATCAGTGGGGGACAGGGGATGAACACTGAAGCTTTCTTT
V: TRBV5-6; D: TRBD1; size: -; J: TRBJ1-5; CDR3: CASSREDRDNQPQHF; DNA: TGTGCCAGCAGCCGGGAGGACAGGGACAATCAGCCCCAGCATTTT